The clone carrying this T cell receptor beta chain was observed once. The CDR3 is 13 amino acids. Germline V lookup: CDR1 SEHNR, CDR2 FQNEAQ (reference sequence). Trimming took 1 base from V and 8 from J, leaving 9 bases between them. This sample was included in a study of blood T cell repertoires in COVID-19. The method was immunoSEQ multiplex PCR; TCRdb's version includes in-frame clones alone and lacks a portion of them. The data hold roughly 330,000 clones, with 70% to 90% observed a single time. The receptor was derived from a woman aged 25-40 years who had recovered from COVID-19. Sequenced material: PBMCs or T cells enriched from blood (not recorded which). This chain links TRBV7-9 with TRBJ1-3; D ambiguous. CDR3: CASSLGSADTIYF. CDR3 DNA: TGTGCCAGCAGCTTAGGCTCAGCGGACACCATATATTTT.